Listed below are T cell receptor beta chains from one sample, sequenced in a study of T cells in Graves' hyperthyroidism and ophthalmopathy. TCRdb independently ran MiXCR on the multiplex PCR reads; one entry per CDR3 protein. In the table there are hundreds of thousands of distinct CDR3 sequences, around 20% of which are singletons. The sample consisted of blood. The receptors come from a man between 35 and 55 years old with Graves' ophthalmopathy. The CDR3 runs from the conserved cysteine through the conserved F or W. A D gene is named only where the DNA matches it firmly. A row's size may be missing; if present it is once, few, many or a size class.

J: TRBJ2-5
V: TRBV20-1
D: .
size: .
DNA: TGCAGTGCTCAGTTAAACAGCCCACCGGAGACCCAGTACTTC
CDR3: CSAQLNSPPETQYF

J: TRBJ2-3
V: TRBV6-1
D: TRBD2
size: few
DNA: TGTGCCAGCCAGCGGGGGCCTAGCACAGATACGCAGTATTTT
CDR3: CASQRGPSTDTQYF

J: TRBJ2-3
V: TRBV20-1
D: TRBD2
size: many
DNA: TGCAGTGCTATTAGCGGGAATGCAGATACGCAGTATTTT
CDR3: CSAISGNADTQYF

J: TRBJ2-1
V: TRBV14
D: .
size: few
DNA: TGTGCCAGCAGCCAAAAACTAGTCTCGGCACAGTTCTTC
CDR3: CASSQKLVSAQFF

J: TRBJ2-3
V: TRBV5-6
D: TRBD1
size: few
DNA: TGTGCCAGCAGCTTGGCCGGGACAGGAACCACAGATACGCAGTATTTT
CDR3: CASSLAGTGTTDTQYF

J: TRBJ2-5
V: TRBV6-1
D: .
size: few
DNA: TGTGCCAGCAGTACTGGGGGAGAGACCCAGTACTTC
CDR3: CASSTGGETQYF

J: TRBJ2-2
V: TRBV20-1
D: TRBD2
size: many
DNA: TGCAGTGCTAGAGTCTCGGGGGGACACACCGGGGAGCTGTTTTTT
CDR3: CSARVSGGHTGELFF

J: TRBJ2-3
V: TRBV11-1
D: .
size: many
DNA: TGTGCCAGCAGCTTAGGAAGGGTATTTGCAGATACGCAGTATTTT
CDR3: CASSLGRVFADTQYF

J: TRBJ2-7
V: TRBV6-1
D: .
size: .
DNA: TGTGCCAGCAGTGAAGCGTTCAGGGAAGGCGAGCAGTACTTC
CDR3: CASSEAFREGEQYF

J: TRBJ1-2
V: TRBV3-1
D: TRBD1
size: .
DNA: TGTGCCAGCAGCCAATTCGGACTCCCGGGACAGATCTATGGCTACACCTTC
CDR3: CASSQFGLPGQIYGYTF

J: TRBJ2-1
V: TRBV12-5
D: .
size: .
DNA: TGTGCTAGTGGCGCGAAGAATGAGCAGTTCTTC
CDR3: CASGAKNEQFF

J: TRBJ2-1
V: TRBV7-2
D: TRBD2
size: .
DNA: TGTGCCAGCAGCCCAAGGAGTAGCGGGAGGACTTCCTACAATGAGCAGTTCTTC
CDR3: CASSPRSSGRTSYNEQFF

J: TRBJ2-1
V: TRBV5-1
D: .
size: .
DNA: TGCGCCAGCAGCGGTTGGGACAATGAGCAGTTCTTC
CDR3: CASSGWDNEQFF

J: TRBJ2-6
V: TRBV6-1
D: .
size: few
DNA: TGTGCCAGTACGGCTTCTGGGGCCAACGTCCTGACTTTC
CDR3: CASTASGANVLTF

J: TRBJ2-3
V: TRBV20-1
D: .
size: few
DNA: TGCAGTGCAGCGGACGGGAGTCGGAATACGCAGTATTTT
CDR3: CSAADGSRNTQYF

J: TRBJ2-5
V: TRBV20-1
D: .
size: few
DNA: TGCAGTGCCGCTAGACAGAAAGAGACCCAGTACTTC
CDR3: CSAARQKETQYF

J: TRBJ2-7
V: TRBV29-1
D: .
size: .
DNA: TGCAGCGTTCAAGGCGTTGGCGAGCAGTACTTC
CDR3: CSVQGVGEQYF

J: TRBJ2-3
V: TRBV4-1
D: .
size: .
DNA: TGCGCCAGCAGCCAAGATTCTAGGAGCGGCGATACGCAGTATTTT
CDR3: CASSQDSRSGDTQYF

J: TRBJ2-5
V: TRBV10-3
D: TRBD1
size: many
DNA: TGTGCCATCAGTCAAGCCGGGACAGCTCAAGAGACCCAGTACTTC
CDR3: CAISQAGTAQETQYF

J: TRBJ2-3
V: TRBV19
D: TRBD2
size: few
DNA: TGTGCCAGTAGTATAAGGTGGGCTAGCGGGGGGCTCACAGATACGCAGTATTTT
CDR3: CASSIRWASGGLTDTQYF

J: TRBJ1-4
V: TRBV30
D: .
size: many
DNA: TGTGCCTGGAGGGGGGGGCGTGATGAAAAACTGTTTTTT
CDR3: CAWRGGRDEKLFF

J: TRBJ1-1
V: TRBV30
D: .
size: few
DNA: TGTGCCTGGAGTCGTAAGCAGGGGCGGGAAGCTTTCTTT
CDR3: CAWSRKQGREAFF

J: TRBJ2-7
V: TRBV20-1
D: TRBD1
size: .
DNA: TGCAGTGCTAGAGATACGAGGGCAGGGGGCCACGAGCAGTACTTC
CDR3: CSARDTRAGGHEQYF

J: TRBJ1-5
V: TRBV27
D: .
size: .
DNA: TGTGCCAGCAGATCCTGGACAGAAAATCAGCCCCAGCATTTT
CDR3: CASRSWTENQPQHF

J: TRBJ1-2
V: TRBV6-2/TRBV6-3
D: TRBD1
size: .
DNA: TGTGCCAGCACTCCCCCGGGACAGGGGGCGCGAGGCTACACCTTC
CDR3: CASTPPGQGARGYTF

J: TRBJ1-5
V: TRBV3-1
D: .
size: few
DNA: TGTGCCAGCAGCCAAGATGGTCCCAAACAGGGCAATCAGCCCCAGCATTTT
CDR3: CASSQDGPKQGNQPQHF

J: TRBJ2-7
V: TRBV12-3/TRBV12-4
D: .
size: few
DNA: TGTGCCAGCAGTTTAGATGGCCGTACGGAGCAGTACTTC
CDR3: CASSLDGRTEQYF

J: TRBJ2-7
V: TRBV19
D: TRBD2
size: few
DNA: TGTGCCAGTAGTTCCGGACTAGAAAGAGGTTCGCAGTACTTC
CDR3: CASSSGLERGSQYF

J: TRBJ1-4
V: TRBV29-1
D: .
size: .
DNA: TGCAGCGTTGAGGATGAAAAACTGTTTTTT
CDR3: CSVEDEKLFF

J: TRBJ2-3
V: TRBV9
D: .
size: few
DNA: TGTGCCAGCAGCGTGGGTACAGGGACTTCCACAGATACGCAGTATTTT
CDR3: CASSVGTGTSTDTQYF

J: TRBJ1-2
V: TRBV12-3/TRBV12-4
D: .
size: .
DNA: TGTGCCAGCAGTTTAACTACGGGCCCCTCCTATGGCTACACCTTC
CDR3: CASSLTTGPSYGYTF

J: TRBJ2-3
V: TRBV28
D: TRBD2
size: many
DNA: TGTGCCAGCAGCCCAAACCTTAGCGGGAGAACACATACGCAGTATTTT
CDR3: CASSPNLSGRTHTQYF

J: TRBJ1-6
V: TRBV9
D: .
size: .
DNA: TGTGCCAGCAGCGTGAGGGGTGAGGGTAATTCACCCCTCCACTTT
CDR3: CASSVRGEGNSPLHF

J: TRBJ2-6
V: TRBV7-2
D: .
size: few
DNA: TGTGCCAGCACCTCAAGCGGAGGGGGAAGGGCTGGGGCCAACGTCCTGACTTTC
CDR3: CASTSSGGGRAGANVLTF

J: TRBJ1-2
V: TRBV30
D: .
size: few
DNA: TGTGCCTGGAGTGTAGGGGTCAGGACCTATGGCTACACCTTC
CDR3: CAWSVGVRTYGYTF